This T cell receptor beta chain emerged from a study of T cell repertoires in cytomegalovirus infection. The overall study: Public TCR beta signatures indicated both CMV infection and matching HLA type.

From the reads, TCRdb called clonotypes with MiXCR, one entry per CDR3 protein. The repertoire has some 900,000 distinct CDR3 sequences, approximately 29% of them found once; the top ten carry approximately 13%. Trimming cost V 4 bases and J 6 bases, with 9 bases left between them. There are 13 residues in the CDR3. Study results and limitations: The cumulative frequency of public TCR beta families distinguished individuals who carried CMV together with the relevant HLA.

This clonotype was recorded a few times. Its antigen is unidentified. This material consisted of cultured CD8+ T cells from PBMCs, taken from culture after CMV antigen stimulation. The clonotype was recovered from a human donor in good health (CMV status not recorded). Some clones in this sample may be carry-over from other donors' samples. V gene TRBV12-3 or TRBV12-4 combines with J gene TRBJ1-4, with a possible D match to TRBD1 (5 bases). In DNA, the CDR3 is TGTGCCAGCAGTTCTACAGGAGATGAAAAACTGTTTTTT. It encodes CASSSTGDEKLFF.